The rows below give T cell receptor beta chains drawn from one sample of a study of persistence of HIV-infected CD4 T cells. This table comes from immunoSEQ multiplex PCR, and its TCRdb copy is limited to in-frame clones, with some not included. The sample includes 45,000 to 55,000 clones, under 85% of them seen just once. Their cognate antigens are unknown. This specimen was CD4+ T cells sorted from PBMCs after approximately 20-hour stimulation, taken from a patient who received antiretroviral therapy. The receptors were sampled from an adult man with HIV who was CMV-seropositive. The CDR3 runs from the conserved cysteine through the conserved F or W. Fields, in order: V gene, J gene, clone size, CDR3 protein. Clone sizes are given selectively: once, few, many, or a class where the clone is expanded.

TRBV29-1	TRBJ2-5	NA	CSSSGQNQETQYF
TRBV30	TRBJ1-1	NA	CAWSPGGNTEAFF
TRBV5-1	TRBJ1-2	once	CASSLRISLGNYGYTF
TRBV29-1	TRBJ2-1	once	CSVEVGAGSRYNEQFF
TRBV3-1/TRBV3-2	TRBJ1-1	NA	CASSHRNTEAFF
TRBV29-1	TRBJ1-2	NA	CSFTYRAGKYGYTF
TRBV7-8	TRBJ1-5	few	CASSLLGSPSNQPQHF
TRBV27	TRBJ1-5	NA	CASSPGQGRLAGPQHF
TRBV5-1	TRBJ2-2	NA	CASSFGPVLTAGELFF
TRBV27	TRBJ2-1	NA	CASSMGTSGMFGQFF
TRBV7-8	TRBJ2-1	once	CASSGYRASSYNEQFF
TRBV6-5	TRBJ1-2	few	CARRGPAGGYTF
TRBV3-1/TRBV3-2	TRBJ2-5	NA	CASSQEYGDGELKGTQYF
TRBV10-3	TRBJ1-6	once	CAIGQEGGDSPLHF
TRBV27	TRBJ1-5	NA	CASRPDSFNQPQHF
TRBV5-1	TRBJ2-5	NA	CASRLSGREETQYF
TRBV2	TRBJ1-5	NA	CASSHDRGEPQHF
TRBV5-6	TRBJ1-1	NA	CASSLKIAERRTEAFF
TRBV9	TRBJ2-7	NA	CASSGWDVYEQYF
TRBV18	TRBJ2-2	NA	CASSPGGKTHPGELFF
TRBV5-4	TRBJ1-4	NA	CASSSGQGVGEKLFF
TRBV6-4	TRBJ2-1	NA	CASSVGQGIEQFF
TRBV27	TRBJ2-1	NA	CASSFGHSTSGGHNEQFF
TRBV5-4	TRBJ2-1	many	CASSEMTSGSYNEQFF
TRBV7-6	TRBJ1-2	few	CASSRQTNYGYTF
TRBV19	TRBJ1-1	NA	CASSILSAYTEAFF
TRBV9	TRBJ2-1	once	CASSPQISGKYNEQFF
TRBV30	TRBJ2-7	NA	CAWSERYEQYF
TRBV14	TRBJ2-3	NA	CASSPLMARDWDTQYF
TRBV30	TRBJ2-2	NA	CAWSSKGGGELFF
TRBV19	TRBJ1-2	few	CASSSLGQYYGYTF
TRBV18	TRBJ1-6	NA	CATSPHRESPLHF
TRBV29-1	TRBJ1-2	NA	CSVPWDFVDGYTF
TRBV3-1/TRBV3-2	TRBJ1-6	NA	CASSPRTVRGSPLHF
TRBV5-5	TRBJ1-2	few	CASSQTGTGLLGGYTF
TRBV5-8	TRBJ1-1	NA	CASSLDGEGLAFF
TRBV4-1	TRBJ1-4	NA	CASSQERMGESATNEKLFF
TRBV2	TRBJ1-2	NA	CASSEQGWAYGYTF
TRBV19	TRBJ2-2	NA	CASSTGQGGTGELFF
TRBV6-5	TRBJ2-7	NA	CASRALDGTREEQYF
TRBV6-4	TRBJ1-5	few	CASREQPYSNQPQHF
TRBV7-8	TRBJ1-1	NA	CASSLGSGTNTEAFF
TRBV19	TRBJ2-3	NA	CASSTTSTDTQYF
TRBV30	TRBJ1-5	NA	CAWKGARNQPQHF
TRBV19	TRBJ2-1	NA	CASSILTSGIIRSYNEQFF
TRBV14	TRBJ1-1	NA	CASSPWILAGGANTEAFF
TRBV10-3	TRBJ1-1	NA	CAIGRTANTEAFF
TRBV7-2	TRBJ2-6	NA	CASSLGTASSGANVLTF
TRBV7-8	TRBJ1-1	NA	CASSKERNTEAFF
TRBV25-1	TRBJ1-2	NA	CASSGRQGLPNYGYTF